These 6 T cell receptor beta chains were all obtained from the same sample, sequenced in a study of Ad26.COV2.S vaccination and SARS-CoV-2 variants. Treatment meaning: 15 to 20 received Ad26.COV2.S at low or high dose, single or two shots; roughly five received placebo; per-sample allocation not given. Day 63 after the first injection of vaccine or placebo was the sampling time. Generated by immunoSEQ multiplex PCR, the TCRdb table keeps only in-frame clones and is missing some. The profile shows roughly 450,000 clones, approximately 92% of them singletons. Sample: peripheral blood, taken in a trial of Ad26.COV2.S vaccine versus placebo. Source of these receptors: a person between 18 and 65 years old who received the Ad26.COV2.S COVID-19 vaccine or a placebo.

V gene TRBV7-9 combines with J gene TRBJ2-7; D tentatively fits TRBD1 or TRBD2 (5 bases each). The CDR3 has 15 residues. Germline-derived CDR1 and CDR2 are SEHNR and FQNEAQ (reference sequence). Deletions cut 5 bases from V and 1 base from J, with 15 bases between. This CDR3 is CASSQGTAISYEQYF. The CDR3 region has the DNA TGTGCCAGCAGCCAAGGGACCGCTATTTCCTACGAGCAGTACTTC.

The chain links TRBV28 to TRBJ2-5, with D perhaps matching TRBD2 (5 bases). The length of the CDR3 is 14 residues. The germline CDR1 and CDR2 sequences are MDHEN and SYDVKM. The V end lost 5 bases, the J end lost 5 bases, and 15 bases lay between the germline ends. CDR3 sequence (DNA): TGTGCCAGCAGTCCTACCCCGTTAGCGGAGACCCAGTACTTC. This encodes CASSPTPLAETQYF.

The CDR3 loop is CAWSAETVNPYGYTF. The CDR3 region has the DNA TGTGCCTGGAGTGCAGAGACAGTAAACCCCTATGGCTACACCTTC. The chain has TRBV30 and TRBJ1-2; D is perhaps TRBD1 (5 bases). Trimming took off 1 base at V and 4 bases at J, with 16 bases between the two ends. The CDR3 sequence is 15 residues long. Germline CDR1 and CDR2: GTSNPN and SVGIG (reference sequence). The full variable domain, completed using reference TRBV30 and TRBJ1-2, is SQTIHQWPATLVQPVGSPLSLECTVEGTSNPNLYWYRQAAGRGLQLLFYSVGIGQISSEVPQNLSASRPQDRQFILSSKKLLLSDSGFYLCAWSAETVNPYGYTFGSGTRLTVV.

The V gene is TRBV7-8, the J gene TRBJ1-2; 7 positions agree with TRBD1. The CDR3 spans 18 residues. Germline loops: CDR1 SGHVS, CDR2 FQNEAQ. The V gene end was trimmed by 2 bases and the J gene end by 0 bases; junction bases not matched to a gene: 12. The CDR3 region has the DNA TGTGCCAGCAGCTTATCCCCCTACCGGGACAGAGCTAACTATGGCTACACCTTC. It specifies CASSLSPYRDRANYGYTF.

The J gene is TRBJ1-4, the V gene TRBV2, with 7 bases lining up with TRBD1. The CDR3 consists of 15 residues. Germline V lookup: CDR1 SNHLY, CDR2 FYNNEI. The V segment lost 6 bases and the J segment 1 base; nucleotides outside the gene matches: 5. The CDR3 loop reads CASSPYRGTNEKLFF. Written as DNA, the CDR3 is TGTGCCAGCAGCCCTTACAGGGGAACTAATGAAAAACTGTTTTTT.

This chain connects TRBV1 to TRBJ2-7; the tabulated D call, TRBD1, remains unverified against the DNA. TRBV1 is recorded as a pseudogene. This CDR3 is built from 15 residues. The CDR3 nucleotides read TGCACCAGCAGCCAAGACCCGACAGGGAACTACGAGCAGTACTTC. Amino acid sequence: CTSSQDPTGNYEQYF.